The 32 T cell receptor beta chains given below trace back to one sample, sequenced in a study of a mutant IDH1 vaccine in newly diagnosed glioma. Measured with immunoSEQ multiplex PCR; TCRdb has only the in-frame clones, and not every one. The profile shows around 30,000 clones, around 82% of them singletons. These TCRs' antigens remain unknown. Time point here: week 47, end of study. In the vaccine, a single dose held 300 ug of the mutant IDH1 20-mer peptide, along with topical imiquimod. The source material was PBMCs, sampled from a glioma patient whose treatment included an IDH1 peptide vaccine. Receptor source: a man aged 25 to 45 with glioma.

The chain joins TRBV2 to TRBJ1-5; D call uncertain. V lost 6 bases, J lost 3 bases, and 3 bases lay in between. The length of the CDR3 is 11 residues. Germline CDR1 is SNHLY and CDR2 is FYNNEI. The CDR3 region has the DNA TGTGCCAGCAGGTACAATCAGCCCCAGCATTTT. Translating it yields CASRYNQPQHF.

The chain carries TRBV10-1 and TRBJ1-1; a weak D match, TRBD1 (5 bases). CDR1 is WNHNN, CDR2 SYGVQD, per germline (reference sequence). The CDR3 runs to 13 residues. Trimming cost V 5 bases and J 5 bases, with 12 bases left between them. Here the CDR3 DNA reads TGCGCCAGCAGTCGGACAATTGAAACTGAAGCTTTCTTT. Translation gives CASSRTIETEAFF.

This sequence joins TRBV2 and TRBJ2-7; 8 bases are shared with TRBD1. The CDR3 sequence is 15 residues long. The J segment lost 3 bases and the V segment lost 7 bases, leaving 11 bases of the junction unmatched. The germline V gene encodes CDR1 SNHLY and CDR2 FYNNEI. This CDR3 is CASKRTGTGGYEQYF. CDR3 bases: TGTGCCAGCAAGCGTACTGGGACAGGCGGCTACGAGCAGTACTTC. Full variable domain (outside the CDR3, taken from reference TRBV2 and TRBJ2-7): EPEVTQTPSHQVTQMGQEVILRCVPISNHLYFYWYRQILGQKVEFLVSFYNNEISEKSEIFDDQFSVERPDGSNFTLKIRSTKLEDSAMYFCASKRTGTGGYEQYFGPGTRLTVT.

V and J are TRBV21-1 and TRBJ2-7; the DNA was not used to check the table's D call, TRBD2. TRBV21-1 is marked as a pseudogene. CDR3 size: 14 residues. The CDR3 DNA is TGTGCCATCACGGAAACCCTAGGCTGGTACGGGCAGTACTTC. It encodes CAITETLGWYGQYF.

V is TRBV4-1 and J is TRBJ1-1; weak D call: TRBD1 (5 bases). Trimming took off 2 bases at V and 0 bases at J, with 10 bases between the two ends. The CDR3 is 15 amino acids. Germline CDR1 reads MGHRA; CDR2 reads YSYEKL. The CDR3 DNA reads as TGCGCCAGCAGCCAAATACAGGATGTGAACACTGAAGCTTTCTTT. Amino acids: CASSQIQDVNTEAFF.

This chain links TRBV6-5 with TRBJ1-2; unclear D gene. Trimming took off 2 bases at V and 1 base at J, with 8 bases between the two ends. CDR1 is MNHEY, CDR2 SVGAGI, per germline. The CDR3 consists of 14 residues. This CDR3 reads CASSYGQLNYGYTF. The CDR3 DNA sequence: TGTGCCAGCAGTTACGGTCAACTTAACTATGGCTACACCTTC.

On this clone itself: Other DNA sequences within the sample encode an identical CDR3. The rearrangement links TRBV27 to TRBJ2-7; TRBD1 aligns across 9 bases. The V gene end was trimmed by 2 bases and the J gene end by 3 bases; junction bases not matched to a gene: 5. CDR1 is MNHEY, CDR2 SMNVEV, per germline (reference sequence). This CDR3 is built from 15 residues. The CDR3 DNA reads TGTGCCAGCAGTTTAAGGGGACAGGGTTTCTACGAGCAGTACTTC. The encoded protein is CASSLRGQGFYEQYF.

The chain links TRBV14 to TRBJ1-1; 9 positions agree with TRBD1. The germline V gene encodes CDR1 SGHDN and CDR2 FVKESK. This CDR3 is 13 amino acids long. V dropped 4 bases and J dropped 11; count of bases not matched to a gene: 8. DNA for the CDR3: TGTGCCAGCAGCCGGTTTGACAGGGGGAACGCTTTCTTT. Amino acids: CASSRFDRGNAFF.

The V call is TRBV30, the J call TRBJ2-2; D remains ambiguous. This CDR3 comprises 14 residues. V was clipped by 0 bases and J by 3 bases, with 8 bases between them. Germline values: CDR1 GTSNPN, CDR2 SVGIG (reference sequence). CDR3 DNA sequence: TGTGCCTGGAGTGTAGGGCAGTACACCGGGGAGCTGTTTTTT. Amino acids: CAWSVGQYTGELFF.

J is TRBJ2-2 and V is TRBV7-9, with D maybe TRBD1 (6 bases). The CDR3 runs to 19 residues. The germline V gene has CDR1 SEHNR and CDR2 FQNEAQ (reference sequence). V lost 5 bases and J 6 bases, leaving 28 bases between the germline ends. The CDR3 loop is CASSPMAGNSRGSAGELFF. The DNA for the CDR3 is TGTGCCAGCAGCCCCATGGCCGGGAACTCCAGGGGAAGTGCCGGGGAGCTGTTTTTT.

CDR3 amino acids: CASSDTGRRGSSGANVLTF. CDR3 bases: TGTGCCAGCAGCGATACCGGGAGGAGGGGTTCGTCTGGGGCCAACGTCCTGACTTTC. This chain uses TRBV9 with TRBJ2-6, with 7 bases identical to TRBD2. Germline CDR1 reads SGDLS; CDR2 reads YYNGEE. The CDR3 runs to 19 residues. V lost 3 bases and J lost 1; bases outside the gene matches: 13.

V gene TRBV27 combines with J gene TRBJ1-5; possible D gene TRBD1, 5 bases. V lost 6 bases and J 4 bases, leaving 22 bases between the germline ends. CDR1 and CDR2 from the germline V gene are MNHEY and SMNVEV (reference sequence). The length of the CDR3 is 17 residues. Here the CDR3 reads CASRAISRGDLNQPQHF. The CDR3 DNA follows: TGTGCCAGCAGGGCAATCAGTCGGGGGGACCTGAATCAGCCCCAGCATTTT.

The V and J genes are TRBV18 and TRBJ1-1; possibly TRBD1 for D (5 bases). Germline CDR1 reads KGHSH; CDR2 reads LQKENI. Between the trimmed V and J ends, which lost 1 base and 4 bases, there was a span of 10 bases. The CDR3 consists of 14 residues. The CDR3 here is CASSPLSGGTEAFF. The DNA of the CDR3 is TGTGCCAGCTCACCACTATCGGGGGGCACTGAAGCTTTCTTT.

This clone has only a few counts. The chain couples TRBV25-1 to TRBJ1-1, with D tentatively TRBD1 (6 bases). The germline V gene has CDR1 MGHDK and CDR2 SYGVNS. V lost 6 bases and J lost 5, with 7 bases in between. CDR3 size: 11 residues. CDR3 coding DNA: TGTGCCAGCAGCCAGGGGACTGAAGCTTTCTTT. Protein sequence: CASSQGTEAFF.

The rearrangement links TRBV29-1 to TRBJ1-3; D is possibly TRBD1 (5 bases). The CDR3 has 14 residues. V shed 3 bases and J shed 0 bases, with 9 bases lying between them. Germline CDR1 is SQVTM and CDR2 is ANQGSEA. CDR3 sequence reads: CSVDEGSSGNTIYF. CDR3 nucleotide sequence: TGCAGCGTTGATGAGGGGAGCTCTGGAAACACCATATATTTT.

CDR3 nucleotides: TGTGCCAGCAGCTCAAGCGGGAGGACAGATACGCAGTATTTT. Translated: CASSSSGRTDTQYF. The chain recombines TRBV7-7 with TRBJ2-3, with TRBD2 matching 9 bases. J gave up 3 bases and V 4 bases, and 2 bases lay outside the gene matches. The CDR3 extends over 14 amino acids. Germline-derived CDR1 and CDR2 are SSHAT and FNYEAQ (reference sequence).

This chain links TRBV13 with TRBJ2-7, with TRBD1 matching over 9 bases. Trimming removed 4 bases from V and 4 bases from J; junction bases left unmatched: 8. The V gene's germline CDR1 is PRHDT and CDR2 FYEKMQ (reference sequence). The CDR3 is 15 amino acids. DNA of the CDR3: TGTGCCAGCAGCTCCGCCGGGACAGGGCGTTACGAGCAGTACTTC. This gives the protein CASSSAGTGRYEQYF.

The J gene is TRBJ2-1, the V gene TRBV7-9; the D is unclear. The V gene lost 5 bases and the J gene lost 10 bases, with 15 bases spanning the gap. Germline V lookup: CDR1 SEHNR, CDR2 FQNEAQ (reference sequence). There are 13 residues in the CDR3. The DNA for the CDR3 is TGTGCCAGCAGCCCACCGCCCCAGCTCGAGCAGTTCTTC. As protein: CASSPPPQLEQFF.

The rearrangement links TRBV5-6 to TRBJ2-7; 7 bases line up with TRBD1. Germline V CDR1 and CDR2: SGHDT, YYEEEE. Trimming at V came to 3 bases and at J to 2 bases, leaving 11 bases not matched to a gene. The CDR3 is 16 residues long. The CDR3 is CASSSGSRDSTYEQYF. CDR3 sequence (DNA): TGTGCCAGCAGCTCTGGCAGCCGGGACAGTACCTACGAGCAGTACTTC.

The V and J genes are TRBV7-2 and TRBJ2-3, with D unclear. The germline V and J ends were trimmed by 6 bases and 5 bases, with 21 bases remaining between them. In germline, CDR1 is SGHTA, CDR2 FQGNSA. The CDR3 consists of 16 residues. The CDR3 sequence: CASRSVGGGSRDTQYF. The CDR3 nucleotides read TGTGCCAGCAGATCGGTGGGTGGCGGAAGCCGAGATACGCAGTATTTT.

This clone was seen only a few times. This chain connects TRBV6-1 to TRBJ1-1, with a weak D call TRBD1 (6 bases). The CDR3 is 14 residues long. V lost 3 bases, J lost 4 bases, and 12 bases lay in between. Germline-derived CDR1 and CDR2 are MNHNS and SASEGT. The CDR3 sequence is CASSEGGAGTEAFF. The CDR3 nucleotides read TGTGCCAGCAGTGAGGGGGGGGCGGGCACTGAAGCTTTCTTT.

The chain couples TRBV27 to TRBJ2-2; D not certain. The V end lost 5 bases, the J end lost 4 bases, and 8 bases lay between the germline ends. The CDR3 runs to 13 residues. Germline V lookup: CDR1 MNHEY, CDR2 SMNVEV (reference sequence). The chain's CDR3 is CASSPSRTGELFF. In DNA, the CDR3 is TGTGCCAGCAGTCCCTCCCGCACCGGGGAGCTGTTTTTT.

The chain is built from TRBV5-1 and TRBJ1-1; TRBD1 agrees at 8 bases. The CDR3 loop spans 15 amino acids. CDR1 is SGHRS and CDR2 is YFSETQ in the germline V gene. The V and J ends lost 4 bases and 3 bases, in that order; junction bases with no gene match: 8. CDR3: CASSTRGRGDTEAFF. CDR3 bases: TGCGCCAGCAGCACCAGGGGGCGCGGGGACACTGAAGCTTTCTTT.

V and J are TRBV9 and TRBJ1-2; TRBD1 agrees at 7 bases. This CDR3 region has 15 residues. V lost 6 bases to trimming and J lost 2 bases; unmatched junction nucleotides: 10. Germline CDR1 and CDR2: SGDLS and YYNGEE. In DNA, the CDR3 is TGTGCCAGCAACCGACCGACAGGGTTCAACTATGGCTACACCTTC. This gives the protein CASNRPTGFNYGYTF.

V gene TRBV2 combines with J gene TRBJ1-2; possible D gene TRBD1, 6 bases. This CDR3 is 13 amino acids long. Between the trimmed V and J ends, which lost 3 bases and 5 bases, there was a span of 10 bases. In germline, CDR1 is SNHLY, CDR2 FYNNEI. The CDR3 nucleotides read TGTGCCAGCAGTGAGAACAGGGAATATGGCTACACCTTC. As protein: CASSENREYGYTF. The full variable domain, with the rest looked up from reference TRBV2 and TRBJ1-2, is EPEVTQTPSHQVTQMGQEVILRCVPISNHLYFYWYRQILGQKVEFLVSFYNNEISEKSEIFDDQFSVERPDGSNFTLKIRSTKLEDSAMYFCASSENREYGYTFGSGTRLTVV.

In nucleotides, the CDR3 is TGTGCCAGCAGGTATACGGCCTCGTCAGGTTCGAGAACTGAAGCTTTCTTT. It specifies CASRYTASSGSRTEAFF. The V call is TRBV7-9, the J call TRBJ1-1, with no clear D. Trimming pared 6 bases from V and 5 bases from J, leaving 25 bases between. Germline-derived CDR1 and CDR2 are SEHNR and FQNEAQ (reference sequence). CDR3 length equals 17 residues.

The rearrangement joins TRBV25-1 to TRBJ1-6; D is ambiguous. The CDR3 has 15 amino acids. Germline V lookup: CDR1 MGHDK, CDR2 SYGVNS. Deletions cut 0 bases from V and 10 bases from J, with 13 bases between. The DNA of the CDR3 is TGTGCCAGCAGTGAATATGAGGGTGGTGGATCACCCCTCCACTTT. It yields the protein CASSEYEGGGSPLHF.

V gene TRBV5-4 combines with J gene TRBJ2-2; weak D call: TRBD1 (5 bases). CDR1 is SGHNT, CDR2 YYREEE, per germline (reference sequence). The CDR3 is made up of 15 amino acids. V lost 5 bases and J lost 1, with 12 bases in between. The CDR3, as DNA: TGTGCCAGCAGGGCTGGACATTTGAACACCGGGGAGCTGTTTTTT. Its translation: CASRAGHLNTGELFF.

The chain uses TRBV30 and TRBJ1-5; the D is unclear. Per germline, CDR1 GTSNPN and CDR2 SVGIG (reference sequence). V was shortened by 1 base and J by 9 bases, with 13 bases between the two germline ends. CDR3 length: 13 amino acids. The CDR3 loop is CAWSESKSAPQHF. CDR3 sequence (DNA): TGTGCCTGGAGTGAGAGTAAGTCTGCGCCCCAGCATTTT.

V and J are TRBV27 and TRBJ1-5; maybe TRBD1 (5 bases). Germline V lookup: CDR1 MNHEY, CDR2 SMNVEV (reference sequence). CDR3 size: 15 residues. The V and J ends lost 6 bases and 1 base respectively, with 13 bases between them. The CDR3 sequence is CASRPLGVSNQPQHF. The CDR3 nucleotides read TGTGCCAGCAGGCCATTGGGGGTGAGCAATCAGCCCCAGCATTTT.

This chain links TRBV4-2 with TRBJ1-1; D is undetermined. CDR3 length equals 12 residues. Per germline, CDR1 LGHNA and CDR2 YNFKEQ. The V end lost 4 bases, the J end lost 8 bases, and 11 bases lay between the germline ends. CDR3 DNA sequence: TGTGCCAGCAGCCTTCCGGCCTCAGAAGCTTTCTTT. Translating gives CASSLPASEAFF.

The chain is built from TRBV5-1 and TRBJ1-4; 7 bases agree with TRBD1. The germline gives CDR1 SGHRS, CDR2 YFSETQ. The CDR3 runs to 14 residues. J gave up 2 bases and V 4 bases, and 2 bases lay outside the gene matches. CDR3 coding DNA: TGCGCCAGCAGCCTGGGACAGACTAATGAAAAACTGTTTTTT. Protein product: CASSLGQTNEKLFF.